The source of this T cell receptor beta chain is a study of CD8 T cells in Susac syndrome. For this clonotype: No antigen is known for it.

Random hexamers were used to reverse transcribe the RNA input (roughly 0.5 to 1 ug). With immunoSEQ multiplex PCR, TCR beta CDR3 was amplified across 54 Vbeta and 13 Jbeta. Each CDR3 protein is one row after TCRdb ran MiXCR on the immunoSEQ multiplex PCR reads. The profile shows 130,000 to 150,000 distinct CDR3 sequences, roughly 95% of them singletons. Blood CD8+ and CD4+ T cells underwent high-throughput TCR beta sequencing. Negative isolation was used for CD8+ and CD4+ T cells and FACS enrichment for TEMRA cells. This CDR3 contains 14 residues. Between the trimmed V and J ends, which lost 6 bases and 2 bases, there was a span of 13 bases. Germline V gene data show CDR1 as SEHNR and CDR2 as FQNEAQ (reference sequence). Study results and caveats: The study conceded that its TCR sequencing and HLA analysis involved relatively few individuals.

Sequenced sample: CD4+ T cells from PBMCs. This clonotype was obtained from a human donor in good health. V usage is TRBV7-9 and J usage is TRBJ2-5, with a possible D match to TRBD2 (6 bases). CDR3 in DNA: TGTGCCAGCAGTACATCCGGGACTCAAGAGACCCAGTACTTC. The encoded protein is CASSTSGTQETQYF.